The 9 T cell receptor beta chains below were found in one sample sequenced in a study of blood T cell repertoires in COVID-19. Generated by immunoSEQ multiplex PCR, the TCRdb table keeps only in-frame clones and is missing some. Here the sample spans approximately 89,000 clones, 75% to 85% being singletons. The sample comprised peripheral blood. Every receptor here comes from a human donor in a cohort sampled during active COVID-19.

This chain links TRBV27 with TRBJ1-1, with D perhaps matching TRBD1 (5 bases). CDR3 length equals 15 residues. Germline V gene sequence: CDR1 MNHEY, CDR2 SMNVEV (reference sequence). Trimming shortened V by 5 bases and J by 0 bases, and 13 bases separated the two germline ends. As DNA, the CDR3 is TGTGCCAGCAGTAGAAATCAGGGCGTGAACACTGAAGCTTTCTTT. It specifies CASSRNQGVNTEAFF.

This chain joins TRBV18 and TRBJ1-1, with 7 bases fitting TRBD1. The V gene end was trimmed by 6 bases and the J gene end by 1 base; junction bases not matched to a gene: 5. The V gene's germline CDR1 is KGHSH and CDR2 LQKENI. The CDR3 loop spans 14 amino acids. The CDR3 here is CASSRDSANTEAFF. The CDR3 nucleotides are TGTGCCAGCTCTCGGGACAGTGCGAACACTGAAGCTTTCTTT.

This clone has just one count. V is TRBV7-2 and J is TRBJ2-5; no definite D call. The V gene lost 1 base and the J gene lost 3 bases, with 18 bases spanning the gap. This CDR3 comprises 17 residues. Per germline, CDR1 SGHTA and CDR2 FQGNSA. The CDR3: CASSLGVGLVREETQYF. CDR3 DNA: TGTGCCAGCAGCTTAGGCGTCGGGTTAGTTCGGGAAGAGACCCAGTACTTC. Together with reference TRBV7-2 and TRBJ2-5, the CDR3 gives the full variable domain: GAGVSQSPSNKVTEKGKDVELRCDPISGHTALYWYRQSLGQGLEFLIYFQGNSAPDKSGLPSDRFSAERTGGSVSTLTIQRTQQEDSAVYLCASSLGVGLVREETQYFGPGTRLLVL.

The chain recombines TRBV5-1 with TRBJ1-2; 12 bases line up with TRBD1. CDR1 and CDR2 (germline): SGHRS, YFSETQ. V trimming: 4 bases; J trimming: 7 bases; junction bases outside the gene matches: 5. This CDR3 is 14 amino acids long. CDR3 in DNA: TGCGCCAGCAGCGCCGGGACAGGGGGCTCTGGCTACACCTTC. Its translation is CASSAGTGGSGYTF.

This clone was counted only a few times. The gene calls are TRBV7-2 and TRBJ1-2; 9 nucleotides agree with TRBD1. V shed 5 bases, J shed 3 bases, and the junction held 7 bases outside the gene matches. CDR1 is SGHTA, CDR2 FQGNSA, per germline. This CDR3 comprises 15 residues. The CDR3 spells CASSPDGTGYYGYTF. Written as DNA, the CDR3 is TGTGCCAGCAGCCCAGACGGGACAGGGTACTATGGCTACACCTTC.

A remark on this clone: Other nucleotide sequences in the sample specify the same CDR3. The chain is built from TRBV18 and TRBJ1-3, with D maybe TRBD1 (6 bases). CDR3 length: 14 residues. CDR1 and CDR2 from the germline V gene are KGHSH and LQKENI. Trimming stripped 3 bases from V and 2 bases from J, with 8 bases between. The CDR3 here is CASSPPGAGNTIYF. CDR3 sequence (DNA): TGTGCCAGCTCACCCCCAGGGGCTGGAAACACCATATATTTT. Full variable domain (remainder filled in from reference TRBV18 and TRBJ1-3): NAGVMQNPRHLVRRRGQEARLRCSPMKGHSHVYWYRQLPEEGLKFMVYLQKENIIDESGMPKERFSAEFPKEGPSILRIQQVVRGDSAAYFCASSPPGAGNTIYFGEGSWLTVV.

The V call is TRBV19, the J call TRBJ2-7; TRBD1 matches at 9 bases. CDR1 is LNHDA, CDR2 SQIVND, per germline (reference sequence). Trimming removed 6 bases from V and 7 bases from J; junction bases left unmatched: 7. The CDR3 spans 13 residues. The CDR3 sequence: CASSQQGAGEQYF. The CDR3 DNA sequence: TGTGCCAGTAGCCAACAGGGGGCCGGAGAGCAGTACTTC.

This rearrangement joins TRBV6-5 to TRBJ1-6, with D perhaps TRBD1 (6 bases). The ends were cut back, 3 bases at V and 2 bases at J, with 8 bases in the middle. Germline values: CDR1 MNHEY, CDR2 SVGAGI. The CDR3 consists of 15 residues. DNA for the CDR3: TGTGCCAGCAGTTATGGGACAACCTATAATTCACCCCTCCACTTT. Translating it yields CASSYGTTYNSPLHF.

V usage is TRBV9 and J usage is TRBJ2-1; 14 nucleotides line up with TRBD2. Germline V gene sequence: CDR1 SGDLS, CDR2 YYNGEE. The junction had 7 bases not matched to a gene; V was cut back by 2 bases and J by 6 bases. The CDR3 runs 17 residues. The CDR3 spells CASSVGLAGASSNEQFF. CDR3 nucleotide sequence: TGTGCCAGCAGCGTGGGACTAGCGGGGGCCTCCAGCAATGAGCAGTTCTTC.